This T cell receptor beta chain was documented in a study of cytomegalovirus exposure and HLA in healthy donors. Findings and limits, study-wide: Per a prior analysis, the majority of TCR beta V segments were productive roughly 90% or roughly 30% of the time.

This clone was picked up a small number of times. Antigen specificity is unknown. V dropped 5 bases and J dropped 7 bases, with 11 bases sitting between them. CDR1 SGHVS and CDR2 FQNEAQ come from the germline V gene. The CDR3 covers 12 residues. The PCR employed 60 Vbeta primers together with 13 Jbeta primers. Only in-frame clones appear in the TCRdb table, and some are missing; sequencing was by immunoSEQ multiplex PCR. The sample consists of fewer than 100,000 clones, over 75% of them appearing once. The sequenced material came from PBMCs. This sequence was found in a man aged 35 to 55 in good health and CMV-seronegative. The rearrangement joins TRBV7-8 to TRBJ1-1; D is unclear. CDR3 region: CASSLDTVEAFF. The CDR3 DNA reads as TGTGCCAGCAGCCTTGACACGGTTGAAGCTTTCTTT.